Shown below are 7 T cell receptor beta chains from a single sample sequenced in a study of blood T cell repertoires in COVID-19. Data came from immunoSEQ multiplex PCR; TCRdb stores just in-frame clones and leaves some out. This sample yields a few hundred thousand clones, of which less than 90% are seen a single time; under 3% belongs to the top ten. Sequenced: PBMCs or T cells enriched from blood (not recorded which). The receptors were gathered from a woman aged 30 to 39 who had recovered from COVID-19.

The CDR3 bases are TGTGCCCCCGGACTATCGGGGGGCCTCTATAGCAATCAGCCCCAGCATTTT. This codes for CAPGLSGGLYSNQPQHF. The genes are TRBV24-1 and TRBJ1-5, with D possibly being TRBD1 (6 bases). V was trimmed by 12 bases and J by 0 bases, leaving 23 bases between them. Germline V gene lookup returns CDR1 KGHDR and CDR2 SFDVKD. This CDR3 has 17 amino acids.

The chain links TRBV27 to TRBJ1-1; 10 bases agree with TRBD1. J was trimmed by 10 bases and V by 4 bases; bases with no gene match: 9. Germline V gives CDR1 MNHEY, CDR2 SMNVEV (reference sequence). There are 14 residues in the CDR3. As DNA, the CDR3 is TGTGCCAGCAGTTGGACCCCGGGACAGGGGATAGCTTTCTTT. As protein: CASSWTPGQGIAFF.

This chain links TRBV28 with TRBJ1-4; D gene ambiguous. The germline V and J ends were trimmed by 5 bases and 0 bases, with 13 bases remaining between them. The CDR3 contains 16 residues. The germline V gene encodes CDR1 MDHEN and CDR2 SYDVKM. The CDR3 protein is CASSKLRWATNEKLFF. Written as DNA, the CDR3 is TGTGCCAGCAGTAAACTACGTTGGGCAACTAATGAAAAACTGTTTTTT.

J is TRBJ2-1 and V is TRBV27; TRBD2 matches at 11 bases. The CDR3 consists of 14 residues. After removal of 7 bases from V and 6 bases from J, the junction contained 5 bases not matched to a gene. Per the germline V gene, CDR1 is MNHEY and CDR2 is SMNVEV (reference sequence). The CDR3 loop reads CASTTSGSPNEQFF. The CDR3 DNA reads TGTGCCAGCACCACTAGCGGGAGCCCCAATGAGCAGTTCTTC.

This clone has just a few counts. This chain joins TRBV4-1 and TRBJ1-4, with 8 nucleotides matching TRBD1. CDR3 length equals 16 residues. CDR1 MGHRA and CDR2 YSYEKL come from the germline V gene. V shed 1 base, J shed 8 bases, and the junction held 9 bases outside the gene matches. CDR3 coding DNA: TGCGCCAGCAGCCAAGGGGCAGGGGGCTGGATCGAAAAACTGTTTTTT. Its protein product is CASSQGAGGWIEKLFF.

The chain uses TRBV6-6 and TRBJ2-1; 9 nucleotides align to TRBD1. The J segment lost 8 bases and the V segment lost 6 bases, leaving 11 bases of the junction unmatched. This CDR3 contains 15 residues. Germline V gene data show CDR1 as MNHNY and CDR2 as SVGAGI (reference sequence). CDR3 in DNA: TGTGCCAGCAGCCAAGGACAGGGGTTGTTCGATGAGCAGTTCTTC. This sequence encodes CASSQGQGLFDEQFF.

V is TRBV19 and J is TRBJ1-5; the D gene is possibly TRBD1 (6 bases). Germline V gives CDR1 LNHDA, CDR2 SQIVND (reference sequence). With 5 bases removed from V and 0 bases from J, the gap between germline ends came to 11 bases. This CDR3 contains 15 residues. CDR3 sequence (DNA): TGTGCCAGTAGTCGGGCCAGGGGTAGCAATCAGCCCCAGCATTTT. The encoded protein is CASSRARGSNQPQHF.